This TCR beta chain was identified during a study of T cells in Graves' hyperthyroidism and ophthalmopathy. Exclusion followed for patients with uncontrolled infection, other autoimmune disease, pregnancy or lactation. Every diagnosis used clinical symptoms, serum thyroxine and TRAb, thyroid ultrasound and orbital computed tomography. PBMCs were sourced from 9 to 10 ml fresh peripheral blood. Authors of the study amplified TCR beta CDR3 regions from RNA transcripts. The HTBI primer set was used in a first-round RT-PCR of the TCR CDR3. MiXCR, run by TCRdb on the multiplex PCR reads, gives a single entry per CDR3 protein. The sample shows hundreds of thousands of distinct CDR3 sequences, roughly 22% of them seen only once. General study findings and limits: The blood repertoire included most of the expanded thyroid clonotypes above 0.001.

Trimming left V 8 bases short and J 8 bases short, with 19 bases between. Looked up from germline, CDR1 is ENHRY and CDR2 is SYGVKD. This CDR3 has 14 amino acids. This clonotype was seen at least ten times. Its cognate antigen is unknown. Material for sequencing was blood. The rearrangement uses TRBV10-3 and TRBJ2-1, with a possible D match to TRBD2 (6 bases). This TCR was sampled from a young man with Graves' ophthalmopathy. In DNA, the CDR3 is TGTGCCATCGGCCCTAGCGCGAAGGGCCATGAGCAGTTCTTC. Translated: CAIGPSAKGHEQFF.